The 6 T cell receptor beta chains below were found in one sample sequenced in a study of metastatic and nonmetastatic thyroid tumors (dated by TCRdb to about 2020). The library relied on PCR. Data came from an Illumina HiSeq 4000. TCRdb cleaned the public reads at Q25 with fastp, built clones with MiXCR and kept in-frame beta chains. This sample lists 15,000 to 20,000 clones; about 29% were detected once. 10% to 15% of the sample belongs to the ten largest clones. No patient had received any treatment before thyroid surgery. Sequencing used tumor tissue. The receptors derive from a male donor with papillary thyroid cancer or a benign thyroid nodule (not recorded which). Some clones in this sample may be carry-over from other donors' samples.

This chain uses TRBV12-3 or TRBV12-4 with TRBJ1-2; 7 nucleotides agree with TRBD1. This CDR3 region has 13 residues. The junction had 9 bases not matched to a gene; V was cut back by 10 bases and J by 4 bases. Here the CDR3 reads CAIGQAISYGYTF. The CDR3 bases are TGTGCCATAGGACAGGCGATATCCTATGGCTACACCTTC.

In its sample, this clone was seen many times. CDR3 protein: CASSPGTSGFDEQYF. CDR3 in DNA: TGTGCCAGCTCACCCGGGACTAGCGGGTTCGACGAGCAGTACTTC. The chain recombines TRBV18 with TRBJ2-7; 12 nucleotides match TRBD2. The CDR3 has 15 amino acids. V shed 3 bases, J shed 5 bases, and the junction held 5 bases outside the gene matches. Germline CDR1 KGHSH, CDR2 LQKENI.

This clone is labeled as medium-sized. The V and J genes are TRBV28 and TRBJ1-2; D is ambiguous. Trimming cost V 1 base and J 4 bases, with 4 bases left between them. The CDR3 spans 12 residues. Germline loops: CDR1 MDHEN, CDR2 SYDVKM. The CDR3 here is CASSLLTYGYTF. The CDR3 bases are TGTGCCAGCAGTTTATTGACCTATGGCTACACCTTC.

This clone occurred a few times. V is TRBV5-1 and J is TRBJ2-1; the D gene is possibly TRBD2 (5 bases). V was trimmed by 4 bases and J by 6 bases, leaving 17 bases between them. CDR3 length equals 15 residues. Germline assignment: CDR1 SGHRS and CDR2 YFSETQ. The CDR3 protein is CASSPAGWQVNEQFF. The DNA of the CDR3 is TGCGCCAGCAGCCCCGCGGGTTGGCAGGTCAATGAGCAGTTCTTC.

This rearrangement joins TRBV12-3 or TRBV12-4 to TRBJ2-7; D is undetermined. The CDR3 totals 16 residues. Trimming removed 2 bases at V and 2 bases at J, with 16 bases between. This CDR3 is CASSLNVGRFAYEQYF. The CDR3, as DNA: TGTGCCAGCAGTTTAAATGTAGGTCGCTTTGCCTACGAGCAGTACTTC.

The V and J genes are TRBV9 and TRBJ1-4, with 10 bases lining up with TRBD1. The J segment lost 7 bases and the V segment lost 0 bases, leaving 0 bases of the junction unmatched. This CDR3 comprises 14 residues. The V gene's germline CDR1 is SGDLS and CDR2 YYNGEE. The CDR3 reads CASSVGQGAEKLFF. In DNA, the CDR3 is TGTGCCAGCAGCGTAGGACAGGGGGCTGAAAAACTGTTTTTT.